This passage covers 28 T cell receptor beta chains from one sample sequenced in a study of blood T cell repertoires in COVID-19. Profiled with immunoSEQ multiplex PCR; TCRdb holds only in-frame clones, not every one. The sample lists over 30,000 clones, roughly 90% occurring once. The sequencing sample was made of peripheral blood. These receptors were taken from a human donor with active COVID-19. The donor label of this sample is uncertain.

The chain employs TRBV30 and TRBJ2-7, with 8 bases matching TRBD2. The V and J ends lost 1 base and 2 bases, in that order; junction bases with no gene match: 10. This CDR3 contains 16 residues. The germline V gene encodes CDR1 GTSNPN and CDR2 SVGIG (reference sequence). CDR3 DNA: TGTGCCTGGAGTGCCCCGGGGGGGGAGGGCCCCTACGAGCAGTACTTC. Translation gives CAWSAPGGEGPYEQYF.

Written as DNA, the CDR3 is TGCAGTGCTAGTAGGGGGGGCGTTTATAATTCACCCCTCCACTTT. Translated: CSASRGGVYNSPLHF. The chain recombines TRBV20-1 with TRBJ1-6; D may be TRBD1 (6 bases). CDR1 is DFQATT and CDR2 is SNEGSKA in the germline V gene (reference sequence). V was pared by 3 bases and J by 4 bases, with 13 bases between. This CDR3 region has 15 residues.

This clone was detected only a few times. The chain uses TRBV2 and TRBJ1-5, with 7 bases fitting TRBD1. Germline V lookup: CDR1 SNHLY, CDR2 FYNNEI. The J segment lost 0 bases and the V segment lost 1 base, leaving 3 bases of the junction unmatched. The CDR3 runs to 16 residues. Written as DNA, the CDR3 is TGTGCCAGCAGTGAAGGACAGGGATATAGCAATCAGCCCCAGCATTTT. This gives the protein CASSEGQGYSNQPQHF.

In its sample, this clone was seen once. The CDR3, as DNA: TGTGCCAGCAGCTCCAAGGTCAGGGGGCGAGGGGAGACCCAGTACTTC. As protein: CASSSKVRGRGETQYF. This chain uses TRBV11-1 with TRBJ2-5, with 8 bases matching TRBD1. After removal of 4 bases from V and 5 bases from J, the junction contained 12 bases not matched to a gene. Looked up from germline, CDR1 is SGHAT and CDR2 is FQDESV (reference sequence). CDR3 length equals 16 residues.

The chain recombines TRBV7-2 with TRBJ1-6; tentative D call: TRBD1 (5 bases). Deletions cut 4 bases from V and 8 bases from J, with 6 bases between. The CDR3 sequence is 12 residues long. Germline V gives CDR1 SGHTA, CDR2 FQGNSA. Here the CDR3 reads CASSSRDSPLHF. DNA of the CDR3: TGTGCCAGCAGCTCCAGGGATTCACCCCTCCACTTT.

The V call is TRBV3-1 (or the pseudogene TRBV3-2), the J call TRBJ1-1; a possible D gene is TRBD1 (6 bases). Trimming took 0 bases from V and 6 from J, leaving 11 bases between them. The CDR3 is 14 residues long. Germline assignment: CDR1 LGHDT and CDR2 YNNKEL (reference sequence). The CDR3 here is CASSQETGRPEAFF. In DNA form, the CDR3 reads TGTGCCAGCAGCCAAGAAACAGGGCGACCTGAAGCTTTCTTT.

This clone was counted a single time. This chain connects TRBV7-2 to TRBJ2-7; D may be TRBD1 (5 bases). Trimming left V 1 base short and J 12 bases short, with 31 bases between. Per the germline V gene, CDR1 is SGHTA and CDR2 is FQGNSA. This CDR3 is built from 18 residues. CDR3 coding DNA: TGTGCCAGCAGCTTAGATATGGCGGCCGTCGAAAAAACAAATAGGGGGTACTTC. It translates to CASSLDMAAVEKTNRGYF.

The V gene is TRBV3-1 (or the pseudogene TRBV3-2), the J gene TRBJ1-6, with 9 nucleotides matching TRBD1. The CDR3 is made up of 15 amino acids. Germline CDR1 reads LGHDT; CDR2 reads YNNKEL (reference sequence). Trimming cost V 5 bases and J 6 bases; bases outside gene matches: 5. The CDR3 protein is CASSAGTGLNSPLHF. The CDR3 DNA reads TGTGCCAGCAGCGCAGGGACAGGGCTTAATTCACCCCTCCACTTT.

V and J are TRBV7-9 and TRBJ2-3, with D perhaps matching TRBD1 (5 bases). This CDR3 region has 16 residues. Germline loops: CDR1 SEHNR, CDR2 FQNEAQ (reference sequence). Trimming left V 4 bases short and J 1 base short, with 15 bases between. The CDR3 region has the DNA TGTGCCAGCAGCTCCACAAGCACAGGACGCACAGATACGCAGTATTTT. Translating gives CASSSTSTGRTDTQYF.

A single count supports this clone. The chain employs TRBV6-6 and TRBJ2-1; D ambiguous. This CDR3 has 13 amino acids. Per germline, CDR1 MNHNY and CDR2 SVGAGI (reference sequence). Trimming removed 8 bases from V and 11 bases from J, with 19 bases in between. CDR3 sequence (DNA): TGTGCCAGCGCATCAAACCGTCAGGAAAAGCAGTTCTTC. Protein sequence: CASASNRQEKQFF.

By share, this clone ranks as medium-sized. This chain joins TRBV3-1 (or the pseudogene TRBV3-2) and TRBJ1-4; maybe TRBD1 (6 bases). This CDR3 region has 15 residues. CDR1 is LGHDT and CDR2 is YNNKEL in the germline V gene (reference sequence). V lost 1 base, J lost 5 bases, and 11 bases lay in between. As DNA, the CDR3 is TGTGCCAGCAGCCAAGGGACAGCCGAAAATGAAAAACTGTTTTTT. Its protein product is CASSQGTAENEKLFF.

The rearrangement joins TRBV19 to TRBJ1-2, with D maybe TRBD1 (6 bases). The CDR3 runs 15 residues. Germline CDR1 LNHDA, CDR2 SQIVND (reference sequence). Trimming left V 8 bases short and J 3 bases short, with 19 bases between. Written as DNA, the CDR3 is TGTGCCAGTGATTCACCGAGGGGGTTGGACTATGGCTACACCTTC. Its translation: CASDSPRGLDYGYTF.

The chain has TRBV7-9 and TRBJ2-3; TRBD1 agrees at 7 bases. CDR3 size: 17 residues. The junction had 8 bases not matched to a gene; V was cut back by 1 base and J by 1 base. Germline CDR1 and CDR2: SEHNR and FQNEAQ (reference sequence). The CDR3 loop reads CASSLEQTGYGTDTQYF. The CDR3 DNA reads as TGTGCCAGCAGCTTAGAACAGACAGGGTACGGCACAGATACGCAGTATTTT. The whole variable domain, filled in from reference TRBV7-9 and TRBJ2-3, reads DTGVSQNPRHKITKRGQNVTFRCDPISEHNRLYWYRQTLGQGPEFLTYFQNEAQLEKSRLLSDRFSAERPKGSFSTLEIQRTEQGDSAMYLCASSLEQTGYGTDTQYFGPGTRLTVL.

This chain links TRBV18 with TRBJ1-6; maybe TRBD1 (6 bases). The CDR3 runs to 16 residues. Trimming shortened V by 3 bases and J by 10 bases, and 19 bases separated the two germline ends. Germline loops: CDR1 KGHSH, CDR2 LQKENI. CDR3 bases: TGTGCCAGCTCACCTAATAAAGGGACAATCGGATCACCCCTCCACTTT. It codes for CASSPNKGTIGSPLHF.

This CDR3 is CASSPERLRRTQYF. CDR3 sequence (DNA): TGTGCCAGCAGCCCAGAGAGGCTCCGTCGGACCCAGTACTTC. The chain combines TRBV6-2 or TRBV6-3 with TRBJ2-5; D gene uncertain. Trimming took off 6 bases at V and 7 bases at J, with 18 bases between the two ends. This CDR3 is built from 14 residues. Germline V gene lookup returns CDR1 MNHEY and CDR2 SVGEGT.

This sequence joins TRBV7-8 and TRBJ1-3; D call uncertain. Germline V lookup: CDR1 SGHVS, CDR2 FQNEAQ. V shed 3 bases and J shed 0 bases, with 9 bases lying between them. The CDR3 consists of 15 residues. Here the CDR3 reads CASSFRVSSGNTIYF. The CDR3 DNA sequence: TGTGCCAGCAGCTTTCGGGTTAGCTCTGGAAACACCATATATTTT.

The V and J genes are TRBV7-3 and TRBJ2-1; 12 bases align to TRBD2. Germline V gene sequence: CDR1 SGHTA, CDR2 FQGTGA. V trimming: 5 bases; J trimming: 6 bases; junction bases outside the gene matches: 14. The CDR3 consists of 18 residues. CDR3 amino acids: CASSPRLASGGASNEQFF. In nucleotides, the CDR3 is TGTGCCAGCAGCCCCAGGTTGGCTAGCGGGGGGGCCTCCAATGAGCAGTTCTTC.

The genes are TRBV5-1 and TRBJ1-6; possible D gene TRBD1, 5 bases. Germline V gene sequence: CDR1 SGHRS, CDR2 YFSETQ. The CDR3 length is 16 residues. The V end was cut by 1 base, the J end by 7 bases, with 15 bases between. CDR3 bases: TGCGCCAGCAGCTTGCAGAGTGGGGGGTCGAATTCACCCCTCCACTTT. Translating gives CASSLQSGGSNSPLHF. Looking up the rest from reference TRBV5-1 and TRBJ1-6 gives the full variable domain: KAGVTQTPRYLIKTRGQQVTLSCSPISGHRSVSWYQQTPGQGLQFLFEYFSETQRNKGNFPGRFSGRQFSNSRSEMNVSTLELGDSALYLCASSLQSGGSNSPLHFGNGTRLTVT.

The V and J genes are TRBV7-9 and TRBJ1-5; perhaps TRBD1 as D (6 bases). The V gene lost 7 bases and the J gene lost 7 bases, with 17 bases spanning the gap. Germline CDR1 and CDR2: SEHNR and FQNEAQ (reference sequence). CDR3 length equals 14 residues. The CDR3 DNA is TGTGCCAGCACAGAAGGGGGGGGCGGACAGCCCCAGCATTTT. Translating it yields CASTEGGGGQPQHF.

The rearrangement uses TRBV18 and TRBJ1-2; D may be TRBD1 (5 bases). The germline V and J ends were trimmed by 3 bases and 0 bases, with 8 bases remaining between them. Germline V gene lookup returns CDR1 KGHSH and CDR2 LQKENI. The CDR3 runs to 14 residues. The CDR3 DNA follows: TGTGCCAGCTCACCTGGGGCGACTAACTATGGCTACACCTTC. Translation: CASSPGATNYGYTF.

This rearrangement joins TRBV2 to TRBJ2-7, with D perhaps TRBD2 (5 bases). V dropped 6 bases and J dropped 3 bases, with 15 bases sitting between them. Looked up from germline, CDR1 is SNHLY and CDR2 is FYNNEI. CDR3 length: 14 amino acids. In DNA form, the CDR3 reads TGTGCCAGCAGGGAGCGGCTTATAAACTACGAGCAGTACTTC. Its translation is CASRERLINYEQYF.

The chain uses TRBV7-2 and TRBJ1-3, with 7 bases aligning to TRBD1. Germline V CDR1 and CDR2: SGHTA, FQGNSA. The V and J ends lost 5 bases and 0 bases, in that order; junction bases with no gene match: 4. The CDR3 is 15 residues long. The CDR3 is CASSIEGASGNTIYF. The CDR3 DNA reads TGTGCCAGCAGCATAGAGGGGGCCTCTGGAAACACCATATATTTT.

The chain's CDR3 is CATKNTSPKREDTQYF. The DNA of the CDR3 is TGTGCCACCAAAAATACTAGCCCCAAACGCGAAGATACGCAGTATTTT. The chain carries TRBV10-3 and TRBJ2-3, with D tentatively TRBD2 (6 bases). In germline, CDR1 is ENHRY, CDR2 SYGVKD. The CDR3 is 16 residues long. V lost 10 bases and J 5 bases, leaving 25 bases between the germline ends.

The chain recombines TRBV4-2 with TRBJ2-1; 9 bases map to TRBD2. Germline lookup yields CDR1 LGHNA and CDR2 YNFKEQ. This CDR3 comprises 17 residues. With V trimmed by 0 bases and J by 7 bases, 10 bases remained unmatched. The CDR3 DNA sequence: TGTGCCAGCAGCCAAGAGTCGTGGCGGGGGGGCCGTAATGAGCAGTTCTTC. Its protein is CASSQESWRGGRNEQFF.

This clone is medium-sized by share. The CDR3 nucleotides read TGTGCCAGCAGTACCTGGACTAGCGGCGGCAGCGGGGAGCTGTTTTTT. This codes for CASSTWTSGGSGELFF. This rearrangement joins TRBV6-2 or TRBV6-3 to TRBJ2-2, with 10 positions matching TRBD2. Germline V gene lookup returns CDR1 MNHEY and CDR2 SVGEGT. The CDR3 is made up of 16 amino acids. V lost 5 bases to trimming and J lost 7 bases; unmatched junction nucleotides: 10.

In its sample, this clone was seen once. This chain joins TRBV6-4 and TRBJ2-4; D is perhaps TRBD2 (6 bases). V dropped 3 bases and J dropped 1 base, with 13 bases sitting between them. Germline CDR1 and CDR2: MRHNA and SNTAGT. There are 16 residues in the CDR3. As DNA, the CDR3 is TGTGCCAGCAGTGATGGGTGGGGGGTCGCCAAAAACATTCAGTACTTC. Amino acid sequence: CASSDGWGVAKNIQYF.

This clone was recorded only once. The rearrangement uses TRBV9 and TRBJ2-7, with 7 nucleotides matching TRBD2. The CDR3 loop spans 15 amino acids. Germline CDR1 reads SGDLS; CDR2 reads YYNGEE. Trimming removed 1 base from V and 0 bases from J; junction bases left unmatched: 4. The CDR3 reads CASSVSSGHSYEQYF. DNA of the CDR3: TGTGCCAGCAGCGTAAGTAGCGGGCACTCCTACGAGCAGTACTTC.

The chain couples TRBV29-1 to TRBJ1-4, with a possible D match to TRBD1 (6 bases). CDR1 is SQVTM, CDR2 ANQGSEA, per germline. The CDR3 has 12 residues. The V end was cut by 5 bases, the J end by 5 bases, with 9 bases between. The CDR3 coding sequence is TGCAGCGTTAAACAGGGCAATGAAAAACTGTTTTTT. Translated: CSVKQGNEKLFF.